This TCR beta chain emerged from a study of T cell responses to AZD1222 COVID-19 vaccine. A note on this clone: The antigen remains unidentified.

Produced via immunoSEQ multiplex PCR; TCRdb's table is partial and in-frame only. This table holds about 120,000 clones, approximately 88% found once. This CDR3 has 12 amino acids. The germline gives CDR1 LNHDA, CDR2 SQIVND (reference sequence). The V end lost 6 bases, the J end lost 5 bases, and 8 bases lay between the germline ends. Findings and caveats of the study: None of the repertoires were sampled until the peak T cell response had passed.

The chain combines TRBV19 with TRBJ2-1; D unclear. The receptor was derived from an adult in good health. This sample comprised peripheral blood, obtained on day 0 of AZD1222 vaccination. CDR3 loop: CASSWYNNEQFF. In nucleotides, the CDR3 is TGTGCCAGTAGCTGGTATAACAATGAGCAGTTCTTC.